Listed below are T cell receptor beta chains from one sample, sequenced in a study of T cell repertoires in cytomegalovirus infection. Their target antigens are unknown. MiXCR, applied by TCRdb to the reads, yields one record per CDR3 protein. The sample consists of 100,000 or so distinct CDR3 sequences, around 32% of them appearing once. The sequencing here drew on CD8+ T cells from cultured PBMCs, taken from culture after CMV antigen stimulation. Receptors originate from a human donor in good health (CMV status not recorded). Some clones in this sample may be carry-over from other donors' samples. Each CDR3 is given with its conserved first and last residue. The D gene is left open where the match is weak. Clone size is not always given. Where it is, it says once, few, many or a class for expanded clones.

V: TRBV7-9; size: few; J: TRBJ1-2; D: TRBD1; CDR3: CASRPPTGPNGYTF; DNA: TGTGCCAGCCGCCCCCCGACAGGGCCGAATGGCTACACCTTC
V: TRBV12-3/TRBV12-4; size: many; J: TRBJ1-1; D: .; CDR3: CASSFGGMGTEAFF; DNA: TGTGCCAGCAGTTTCGGGGGGATGGGCACTGAAGCTTTCTTT
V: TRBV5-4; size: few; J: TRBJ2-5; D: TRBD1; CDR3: CASSFDRGLDGTQYF; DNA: TGTGCCAGCAGCTTTGACAGGGGGCTGGACGGGACCCAGTACTTC
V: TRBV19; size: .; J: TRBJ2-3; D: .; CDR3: CASSISGGIPDTQYF; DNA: TGTGCCAGTAGTATTTCAGGGGGGATCCCAGATACGCAGTATTTT
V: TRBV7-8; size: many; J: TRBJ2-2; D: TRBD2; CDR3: CASSSGLAGGYTGELFF; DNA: TGTGCCAGCAGCTCCGGACTAGCGGGGGGCTACACCGGGGAGCTGTTTTTT
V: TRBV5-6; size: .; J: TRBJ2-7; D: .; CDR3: CASSLAGSLLEQYF; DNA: TGTGCCAGCAGCTTGGCTGGGAGCCTCCTCGAGCAGTACTTC
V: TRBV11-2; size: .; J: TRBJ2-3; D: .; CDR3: CASSLGFGNTDTQYF; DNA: TGTGCCAGCAGCTTAGGGTTCGGGAACACAGATACGCAGTATTTT
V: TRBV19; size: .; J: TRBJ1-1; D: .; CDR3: CASSAGAMSNTEAFF; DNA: TGTGCCAGTAGTGCAGGGGCAATGTCGAACACTGAAGCTTTCTTT
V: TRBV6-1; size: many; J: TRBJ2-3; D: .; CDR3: CASGWTDTDTQYF; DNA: TGTGCCAGCGGGTGGACTGACACAGATACGCAGTATTTT
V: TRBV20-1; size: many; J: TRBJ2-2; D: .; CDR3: CSASSPLKSGELFF; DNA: TGCAGTGCTAGTAGCCCCCTTAAGTCCGGGGAGCTGTTTTTT
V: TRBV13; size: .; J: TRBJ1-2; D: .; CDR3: CASSLGLRGYTF; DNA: TGTGCCAGCAGCTTAGGCCTTCGTGGCTACACCTTC